A single sample is the source of the 16 T cell receptor beta chains below, sequenced in a study of T cell repertoires in cytomegalovirus infection (dated by TCRdb to the late 2010s). The reads were generated on an Illumina HiSeq 1500. Through fastp at Q25 and MiXCR, TCRdb rebuilt clones from the public reads, retaining in-frame beta chains. Rows are combined by CDR3 protein, so each entry shows the most common genes and DNA. Present in this sample are around 300,000 distinct CDR3 sequences, roughly 24% of which were seen just once. The top ten clonotypes cover approximately 15% of the sample. Sequenced input: PBMCs. These receptors were collected from a human donor in good health (CMV status not recorded). Some clones in this sample may be carry-over from other donors' samples.

This clonotype was found many times. The rearrangement uses TRBV7-2 and TRBJ2-5; 8 nucleotides match TRBD1. Germline CDR1 is SGHTA and CDR2 is FQGNSA. The V and J ends lost 4 bases and 5 bases, in that order; junction bases with no gene match: 3. The CDR3 loop spans 13 amino acids. CDR3 DNA sequence: TGTGCCAGCAGCTCGGGACAGGTGGAGACCCAGTACTTC. Translating gives CASSSGQVETQYF. The full variable domain, in which reference TRBV7-2 and TRBJ2-5 provide the parts outside the CDR3, is GAGVSQSPSNKVTEKGKDVELRCDPISGHTALYWYRQSLGQGLEFLIYFQGNSAPDKSGLPSDRFSAERTGGSVSTLTIQRTQQEDSAVYLCASSSGQVETQYFGPGTRLLVL.

The V gene is TRBV12-5, the J gene TRBJ2-1; 9 nucleotides agree with TRBD2. Looked up from germline, CDR1 is LGHNT and CDR2 is FRNRAP. V trimming: 7 bases; J trimming: 4 bases; junction bases outside the gene matches: 8. The CDR3 totals 15 residues. The DNA for the CDR3 is TGTGCTAGTGCCCCAGCGGCGGGAGGGTACAATGAGCAGTTCTTC. This translates into CASAPAAGGYNEQFF. Supplemented by reference TRBV12-5 and TRBJ2-1, the full variable domain reads DARVTQTPRHKVTEMGQEVTMRCQPILGHNTVFWYRQTMMQGLELLAYFRNRAPLDDSGMPKDRFSAEMPDATLATLKIQPSEPRDSAVYFCASAPAAGGYNEQFFGPGTRLTVL.

The chain is built from TRBV2 and TRBJ2-4; D is unresolved. The V gene's germline CDR1 is SNHLY and CDR2 FYNNEI. This CDR3 is built from 15 residues. The germline V and J ends were trimmed by 2 bases and 4 bases, with 12 bases remaining between them. CDR3 in amino acids: CASSEQQPAKNIQYF. In DNA, the CDR3 is TGTGCCAGCAGTGAACAACAGCCAGCGAAAAACATTCAGTACTTC.

The J gene is TRBJ1-2, the V gene TRBV11-2, with TRBD1 identical over 7 bases. This CDR3 region has 13 residues. The germline gives CDR1 SGHAT, CDR2 FQNNGV. Trimming at V came to 5 bases and at J to 6 bases, leaving 6 bases not matched to a gene. Written as DNA, the CDR3 is TGTGCCAGCAGCCGAGACAGGGATAATGGCTACACCTTC. It encodes CASSRDRDNGYTF.

This clonotype was counted many times. V usage is TRBV7-2 and J usage is TRBJ2-7; D unresolved. Germline CDR1 reads SGHTA; CDR2 reads FQGNSA. CDR3 length: 13 residues. Between the trimmed V and J ends, which lost 3 bases and 2 bases, there was a span of 8 bases. CDR3 nucleotide sequence: TGTGCCAGCAGCTTTAATACGGCCTACGAGCAGTACTTC. It yields the protein CASSFNTAYEQYF.

This clonotype showed up just a few times. This chain uses TRBV28 with TRBJ2-1, with D unclear. From germline, CDR1 is MDHEN and CDR2 SYDVKM. V was pared by 7 bases and J by 10 bases, with 20 bases between. This CDR3 is 14 amino acids long. Here the CDR3 DNA reads TGTGCCAGCAACCGCCCGGAAGGGTTAAGGGAGCAGTTCTTC. This sequence encodes CASNRPEGLREQFF.

J is TRBJ2-1 and V is TRBV7-3; tentative D call: TRBD2 (7 bases). V dropped 5 bases and J dropped 5 bases, with 16 bases sitting between them. This CDR3 is built from 15 residues. From germline, CDR1 is SGHTA and CDR2 FQGTGA. CDR3 protein: CASSEGAGANNEQFF. Written as DNA, the CDR3 is TGTGCCAGCAGCGAAGGGGCGGGGGCTAACAATGAGCAGTTCTTC.

The sample holds a few counts of this clonotype. This chain links TRBV28 with TRBJ2-2; TRBD2 agrees at 9 bases. CDR1 is MDHEN, CDR2 SYDVKM, per germline. CDR3 size: 15 residues. Trimming cost V 5 bases and J 6 bases; bases outside gene matches: 7. For the CDR3, the DNA is TGTGCCAGCAGTAAATCGACTAGCGGCGCCGGGGAGCTGTTTTTT. This codes for CASSKSTSGAGELFF.

J is TRBJ2-5 and V is TRBV14, with D perhaps TRBD1 (6 bases). The germline V gene encodes CDR1 SGHDN and CDR2 FVKESK. This CDR3 is built from 11 residues. Trimming pared 4 bases from V and 13 bases from J, leaving 13 bases between. For the CDR3, the DNA is TGTGCCAGCAGCCGTGGGGGCCCCCGGTACTTC. This sequence encodes CASSRGGPRYF. The variable domain in full, with the rest retrieved from reference TRBV14 and TRBJ2-5, is EAGVTQFPSHSVIEKGQTVTLRCDPISGHDNLYWYRRVMGKEIKFLLHFVKESKQDESGMPNNRFLAERTGGTYSTLKVQPAELEDSGVYFCASSRGGPRYFGPGTRLLVL.

The gene calls are TRBV5-1 and TRBJ1-4; possibly TRBD1 for D (5 bases). Germline V gene data show CDR1 as SGHRS and CDR2 as YFSETQ. The ends were cut back, 3 bases at V and 0 bases at J, with 12 bases in the middle. The CDR3 contains 16 residues. In DNA form, the CDR3 reads TGCGCCAGCAGCTGGGGACTTCAAGCAACTAATGAAAAACTGTTTTTT. Its translation is CASSWGLQATNEKLFF.

This clonotype was seen repeatedly, ten times or more. Germline is not matched at one junction end, which may reflect a read error. The chain has TRBV7-2 and TRBJ2-7; 8 bases match TRBD1. The CDR3 totals 13 residues. From germline, CDR1 is SGHTA and CDR2 FQGNSA. The CDR3 reads CASSLVLQGGSLF. In DNA, the CDR3 is TGTGCCAGCAGCTTAGTCTTACAGGGGGGCTCACTCTTC.

This clonotype was recorded many times. The chain recombines TRBV7-8 with TRBJ2-7; TRBD1 agrees at 11 bases. This CDR3 region has 17 residues. Germline lookup yields CDR1 SGHVS and CDR2 FQNEAQ. V shed 1 base and J 2 bases; nucleotides not matched to a gene: 7. CDR3 in amino acids: CASSLDRDRGMPYEQYF. CDR3 nucleotide sequence: TGTGCCAGCAGCTTAGACAGGGACAGGGGGATGCCCTACGAGCAGTACTTC.

In the case of this clonotype: The junction and the germline gene differ at one end; a read error may be behind it. The chain combines TRBV11-2 with TRBJ2-5; D gene ambiguous. The CDR3 totals 12 residues. Germline V lookup: CDR1 SGHAT, CDR2 FQNNGV. The CDR3 coding sequence is TGTGCCAGCAGCTTATCTAACTCCGGGCCCTCCTTC. Its protein is CASSLSNSGPSF.

The V call is TRBV7-2, the J call TRBJ2-2, with D tentatively TRBD1 (5 bases). Between the trimmed V and J ends, which lost 7 bases and 10 bases, there was a span of 22 bases. The germline gives CDR1 SGHTA, CDR2 FQGNSA. The CDR3 consists of 15 residues. CDR3 in DNA: TGTGCCAGCACTTTTTATTCAGGGCAAAGGGAGGAGCTGTTTTTT. Amino acid sequence: CASTFYSGQREELFF.

The rearrangement joins TRBV20-1 to TRBJ2-5; D is possibly TRBD1 (6 bases). Germline lookup yields CDR1 DFQATT and CDR2 SNEGSKA (reference sequence). The length of the CDR3 is 12 residues. V shed 6 bases and J shed 2 bases, with 10 bases lying between them. The DNA for the CDR3 is TGCAGTGCAGGACAGCCGCAAGAGACCCAGTACTTC. Its translation: CSAGQPQETQYF.

The rearrangement uses TRBV2 and TRBJ1-2, with D possibly being TRBD1 (6 bases). Germline V gene sequence: CDR1 SNHLY, CDR2 FYNNEI. Trimming pared 2 bases from V and 4 bases from J, leaving 17 bases between. The CDR3 runs 16 residues. CDR3 bases: TGTGCCAGCAGTGAATTTGGCCACGGGGGCACCTATGGCTACACCTTC. Translation gives CASSEFGHGGTYGYTF.